This TCR beta chain is drawn from a study of identical twins. CDR3 length: 15 amino acids. Trimming at V came to 6 bases and at J to 8 bases, leaving 9 bases not matched to a gene. CDR1 is SEHNR and CDR2 is FQNEAQ in the germline V gene (reference sequence). Each CDR3 protein is one row after TCRdb ran MiXCR on the 5' RACE reads. The sample lists 600,000 to 800,000 distinct CDR3 sequences, less than 25% occurring once. With respect to this clonotype: Its specificity is unknown.

Study-level findings and limits: Without tracking the same donors, conclusions rested on cross-sectional statistical analysis. Zero-insertion results could be subject to partial confounding by invariant MAIT and iNKT cells.

These data are also associated with another study on T cells expressing NK-cell markers. That study reports: Investigators obtained TCR beta repertoires from sorted CD3+CD56+NKG2C+, CD3+CD56+NKG2C- and CD3+CD56-NKG2C+ T cells.

The V call is TRBV7-9, the J call TRBJ2-1; 11 nucleotides line up with TRBD2. The clonotype comes from a woman between 18 and 30 years old in good health. The specimen was PBMCs. The CDR3, as DNA: TGTGCCAGCAGTCTTCTAGCGGGGGGCGGGCATGAGCAGTTCTTC. Residues: CASSLLAGGGHEQFF.